This T cell receptor (beta chain) comes out of a study of T cell repertoires in cytomegalovirus infection. Across the whole study: Shared public TCR beta signatures pointed to both CMV infection and a matching HLA type.

Study observations and caveats: HLA-C-restricted CMV clonotypes gave the most frequent clonotype in two of eight donors.

TCRdb analysed the reads with MiXCR anew, one entry per CDR3 protein. The profile shows under 850,000 distinct CDR3 sequences, roughly 30% of them singletons. CDR3 size: 18 residues. Trimming removed 5 bases at V and 1 base at J, with 20 bases between. The count of this clonotype is one. Its specificity is not known. The chain has TRBV12-3 or TRBV12-4 and TRBJ2-2; D not certain. This receptor was identified in a human donor in good health (CMV status not recorded). Some clones in this sample may be carry-over from other donors' samples. The specimen was cultured PBMCs, collected from culture after CMV antigen stimulation. The chain's CDR3 is CASSLEPFEQLNTGELFF. The CDR3 coding sequence is TGTGCCAGCAGTCTCGAACCCTTTGAGCAGCTGAACACCGGGGAGCTGTTTTTT.